This T cell receptor (beta chain) derives from a study of human T cells and chemical hapten exposure. Sample time point: pre-sensitization, week 0. Described treatment: therapeutic diphenylcyclopropenone sensitization with weekly scalp DPC. Germline V lookup: CDR1 SGHRS, CDR2 YFSETQ. Losses at the gene ends were 3 bases for V and 0 bases for J; bases not matched to a gene: 9. CDR3 length: 16 residues. TCRdb analysed the RACE reads with MiXCR anew, one entry per CDR3 protein. The table lists 80,000 to 100,000 distinct CDR3 sequences, nearly 10% of them singletons. This clonotype was seen more than once but under ten times.

The chain carries TRBV5-1 and TRBJ2-7, with TRBD1 matching 7 bases. The TCR comes from a woman aged 40 to 50 with alopecia areata. Some clones in this sample may be carry-over from other donors' samples. The sample consisted of whole blood, taken in connection with sensitization to the hapten diphenylcyclopropenone (DPC). The CDR3 sequence: CASSSTGATSSYEQYF. CDR3 nucleotides: TGCGCCAGCAGCTCAACAGGGGCAACCTCCTCCTACGAGCAGTACTTC.